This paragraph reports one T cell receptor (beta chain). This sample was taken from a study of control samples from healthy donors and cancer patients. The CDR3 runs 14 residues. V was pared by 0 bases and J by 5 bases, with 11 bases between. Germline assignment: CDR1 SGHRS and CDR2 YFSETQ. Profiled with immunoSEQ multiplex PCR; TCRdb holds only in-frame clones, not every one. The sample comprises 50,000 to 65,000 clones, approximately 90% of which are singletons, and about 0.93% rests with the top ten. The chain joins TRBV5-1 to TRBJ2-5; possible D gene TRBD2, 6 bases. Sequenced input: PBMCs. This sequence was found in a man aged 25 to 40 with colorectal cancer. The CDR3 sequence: CASSLVGGYETQYF. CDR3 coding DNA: TGCGCCAGCAGCTTGGTTGGGGGGTACGAGACCCAGTACTTC.